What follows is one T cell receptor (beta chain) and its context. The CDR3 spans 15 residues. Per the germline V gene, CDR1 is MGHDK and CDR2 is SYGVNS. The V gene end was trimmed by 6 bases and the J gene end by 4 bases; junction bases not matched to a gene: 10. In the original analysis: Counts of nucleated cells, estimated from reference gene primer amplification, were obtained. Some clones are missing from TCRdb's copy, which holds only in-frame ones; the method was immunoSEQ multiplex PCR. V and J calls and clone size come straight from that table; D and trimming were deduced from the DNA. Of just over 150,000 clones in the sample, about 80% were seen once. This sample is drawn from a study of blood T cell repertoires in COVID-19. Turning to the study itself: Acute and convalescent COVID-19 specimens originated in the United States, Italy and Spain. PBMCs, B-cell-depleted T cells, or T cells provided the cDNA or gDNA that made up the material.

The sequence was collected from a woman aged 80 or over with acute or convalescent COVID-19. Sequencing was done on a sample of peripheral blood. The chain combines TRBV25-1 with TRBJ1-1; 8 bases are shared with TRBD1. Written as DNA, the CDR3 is TGTGCCAGCAGCCTATTGACAGGGGTTAGCACTGAAGCTTTCTTT. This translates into CASSLLTGVSTEAFF.